The present entry profiles one T cell receptor (beta chain) with its context. The sample comes from a study of T-cell memory formation after mild COVID-19. The CDR3 is 15 amino acids. V dropped 1 base and J dropped 5 bases, with 13 bases sitting between them. The germline gives CDR1 SGDLS, CDR2 YYNGEE. Via MiXCR, TCRdb re-called the 5' RACE reads, giving one row per CDR3 protein. The sample records around 430,000 distinct CDR3 sequences, 15% to 20% being singletons. This TCR was recovered from a man aged 18 to 29 who had mild COVID-19 (a few samples of this study predate the infection). Cell type and time point are not known. Sequencing input: PBMCs or a T cell subset sorted from them (not recorded which). The genes are TRBV9 and TRBJ2-1, with D unresolved. The CDR3: CASSVFPRQDNEQFF. The DNA of the CDR3 is TGTGCCAGCAGCGTATTTCCTCGGCAGGACAATGAGCAGTTCTTC.